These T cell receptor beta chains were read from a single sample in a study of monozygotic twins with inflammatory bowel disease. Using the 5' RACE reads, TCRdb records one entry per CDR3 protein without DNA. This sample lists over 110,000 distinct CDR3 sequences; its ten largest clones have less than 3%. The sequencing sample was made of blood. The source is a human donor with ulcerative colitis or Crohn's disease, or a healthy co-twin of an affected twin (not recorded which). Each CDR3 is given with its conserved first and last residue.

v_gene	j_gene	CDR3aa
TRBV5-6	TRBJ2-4	CASSLDNPDIQYF
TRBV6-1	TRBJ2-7	CASWGRQTFSYEQYF
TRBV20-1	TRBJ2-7	CSARDPSSYEQYF
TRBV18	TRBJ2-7	CASSLGSPVGSEQYF
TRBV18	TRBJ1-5	CASSQQGTSYQPQHF
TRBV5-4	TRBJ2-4	CASSGDRNQYF
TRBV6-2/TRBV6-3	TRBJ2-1	CASSYFRTRRENEQFF
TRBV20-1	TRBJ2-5	CSARRGRPQETQYF
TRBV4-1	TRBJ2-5	CASSLGTSGGQETQYF
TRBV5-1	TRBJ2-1	CASSYMASGGAFEQFF
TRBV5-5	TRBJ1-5	CASSFLTQGFQPQHF
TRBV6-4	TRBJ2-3	CASSDSGGATDTQYF
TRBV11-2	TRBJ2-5	CASSWGTVRETQYF
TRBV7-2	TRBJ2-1	CASSTRDINNEQFF
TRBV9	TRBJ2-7	CASSFRASSYEQYF
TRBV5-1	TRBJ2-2	CASSLVGGARSTGELFF
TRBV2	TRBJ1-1	CASSGFRGLYTEAFF
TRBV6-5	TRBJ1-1	CASSSPYRDRGEAFF
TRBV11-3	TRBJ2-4	CASSREYWDIQYF
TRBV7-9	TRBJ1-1	CASSLNPEAFF
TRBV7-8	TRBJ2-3	CASSLAFIGSSTDTQYF
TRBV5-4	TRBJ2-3	CASSSAESGRGTDTQYF
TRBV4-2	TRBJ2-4	CASSQGVLTRDIQYF
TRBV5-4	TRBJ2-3	CASSLGGAGTDTQYF
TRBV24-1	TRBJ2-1	CATSDAGRGVSYNEQFF
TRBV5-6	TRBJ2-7	CASSPKWDGNYEQYF
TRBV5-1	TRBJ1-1	CASSVQLMNTEAFF
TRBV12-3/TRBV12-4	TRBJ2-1	CASSAPPLTQYNEQFF